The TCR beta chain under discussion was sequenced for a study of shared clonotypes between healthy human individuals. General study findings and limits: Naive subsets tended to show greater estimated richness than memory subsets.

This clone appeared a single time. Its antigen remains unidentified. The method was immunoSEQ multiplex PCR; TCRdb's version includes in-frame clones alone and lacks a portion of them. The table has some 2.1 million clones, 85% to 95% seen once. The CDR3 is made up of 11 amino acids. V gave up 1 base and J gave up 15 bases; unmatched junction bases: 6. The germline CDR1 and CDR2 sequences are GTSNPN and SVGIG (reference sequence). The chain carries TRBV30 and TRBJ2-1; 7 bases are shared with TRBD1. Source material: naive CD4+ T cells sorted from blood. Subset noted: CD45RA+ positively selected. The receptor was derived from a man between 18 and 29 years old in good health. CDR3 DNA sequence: TGTGCCTGGAGTGCCGGGACAGTTTGGTTCTTC. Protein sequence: CAWSAGTVWFF.